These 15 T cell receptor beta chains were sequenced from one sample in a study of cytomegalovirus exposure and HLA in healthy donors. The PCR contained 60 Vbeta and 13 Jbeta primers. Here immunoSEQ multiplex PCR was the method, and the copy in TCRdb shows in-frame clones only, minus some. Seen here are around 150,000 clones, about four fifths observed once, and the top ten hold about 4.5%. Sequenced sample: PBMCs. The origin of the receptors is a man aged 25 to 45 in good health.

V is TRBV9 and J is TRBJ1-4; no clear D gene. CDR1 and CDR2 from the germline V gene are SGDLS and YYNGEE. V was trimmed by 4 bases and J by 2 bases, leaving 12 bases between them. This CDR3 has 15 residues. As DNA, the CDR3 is TGTGCCAGCAGCTTAAACTTCGGGACTAATGAAAAACTGTTTTTT. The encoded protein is CASSLNFGTNEKLFF.

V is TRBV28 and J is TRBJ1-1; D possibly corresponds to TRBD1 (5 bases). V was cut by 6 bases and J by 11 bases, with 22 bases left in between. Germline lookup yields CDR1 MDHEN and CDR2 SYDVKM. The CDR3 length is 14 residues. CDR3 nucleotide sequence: TGTGCCAGCAGCTCTGCCGGGACTCTCCTGGGGGCTTTCTTT. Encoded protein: CASSSAGTLLGAFF.

The CDR3 DNA reads TGTGCCAGCAGCTTGGCCCGCGGGAACATGGGCACAGATACGCAGTATTTT. It specifies CASSLARGNMGTDTQYF. The V call is TRBV5-4, the J call TRBJ2-3, with TRBD2 as a possible D gene (6 bases). V was pared by 0 bases and J by 1 base, with 15 bases between. The germline CDR1 and CDR2 sequences are SGHNT and YYREEE (reference sequence). CDR3 size: 17 residues. The whole variable domain, remainder taken from reference TRBV5-4 and TRBJ2-3, is ETGVTQSPTHLIKTRGQQVTLRCSSQSGHNTVSWYQQALGQGPQFIFQYYREEENGRGNFPPRFSGLQFPNYSSELNVNALELDDSALYLCASSLARGNMGTDTQYFGPGTRLTVL.

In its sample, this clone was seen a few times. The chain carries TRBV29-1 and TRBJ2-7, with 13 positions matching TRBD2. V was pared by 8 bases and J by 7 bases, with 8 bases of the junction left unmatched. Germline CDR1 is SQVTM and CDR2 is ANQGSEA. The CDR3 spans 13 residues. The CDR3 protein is CSIGLAGAREQYF. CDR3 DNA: TGCAGCATTGGACTAGCGGGAGCAAGGGAGCAGTACTTC.

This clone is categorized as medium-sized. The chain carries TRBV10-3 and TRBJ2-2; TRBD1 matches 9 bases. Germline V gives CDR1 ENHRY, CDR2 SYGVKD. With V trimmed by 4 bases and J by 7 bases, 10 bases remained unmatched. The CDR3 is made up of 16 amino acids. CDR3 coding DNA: TGTGCCATCAGTGGGCTCAACAGGGGGCAAGGCGGGGAGCTGTTTTTT. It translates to CAISGLNRGQGGELFF.

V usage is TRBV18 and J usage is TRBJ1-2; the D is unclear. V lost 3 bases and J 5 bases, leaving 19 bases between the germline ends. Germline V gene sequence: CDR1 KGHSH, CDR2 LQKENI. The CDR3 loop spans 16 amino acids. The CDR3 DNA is TGTGCCAGCTCACCCGATACTCACCTATTCGGGTATGGCTACACCTTC. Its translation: CASSPDTHLFGYGYTF.

The CDR3 DNA sequence: TGTGCCAGTAGTATCGGGACTAGCGGAGGCGAGCAGTACTTC. This sequence encodes CASSIGTSGGEQYF. The V gene is TRBV19, the J gene TRBJ2-7; 11 nucleotides agree with TRBD2. V trimming: 3 bases; J trimming: 6 bases; junction bases outside the gene matches: 4. The length of the CDR3 is 14 residues. From germline, CDR1 is LNHDA and CDR2 SQIVND (reference sequence).

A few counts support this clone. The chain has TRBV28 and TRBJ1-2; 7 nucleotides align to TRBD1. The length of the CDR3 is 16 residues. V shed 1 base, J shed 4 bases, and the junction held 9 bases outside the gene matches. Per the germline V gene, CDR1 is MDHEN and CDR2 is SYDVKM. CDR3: CASSLSGGTAFYGYTF. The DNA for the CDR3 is TGTGCCAGCAGTTTATCCGGCGGGACAGCTTTCTATGGCTACACCTTC.

CDR3 coding DNA: TGTGCCAGCAGTCACCCTGGGACAGGGGCTTACGAGCAGTACTTC. Protein: CASSHPGTGAYEQYF. J is TRBJ2-7 and V is TRBV27, with 10 bases matching TRBD1. Trimming took 5 bases from V and 4 from J; bases not matched to a gene: 8. The CDR3 has 15 residues. Per the germline V gene, CDR1 is MNHEY and CDR2 is SMNVEV (reference sequence).

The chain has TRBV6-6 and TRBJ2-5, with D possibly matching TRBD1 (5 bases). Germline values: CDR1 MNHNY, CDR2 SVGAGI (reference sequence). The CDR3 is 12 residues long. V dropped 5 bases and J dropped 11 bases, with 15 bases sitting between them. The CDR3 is CASSMDILGQYF. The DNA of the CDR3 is TGTGCCAGCAGTATGGACATTTTAGGGCAGTACTTC.

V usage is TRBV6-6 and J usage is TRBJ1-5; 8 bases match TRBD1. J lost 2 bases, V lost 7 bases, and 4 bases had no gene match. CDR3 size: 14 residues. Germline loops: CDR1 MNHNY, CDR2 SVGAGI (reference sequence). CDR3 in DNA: TGTGCCAGCACCGACAGGGGACGCAATCAGCCCCAGCATTTT. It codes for CASTDRGRNQPQHF.

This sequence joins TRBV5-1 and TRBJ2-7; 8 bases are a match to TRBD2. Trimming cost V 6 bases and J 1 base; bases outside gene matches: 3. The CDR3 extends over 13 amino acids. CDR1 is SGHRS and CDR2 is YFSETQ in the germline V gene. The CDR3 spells CASKLADSYEQYF. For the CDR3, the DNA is TGCGCCAGCAAACTAGCGGATTCCTACGAGCAGTACTTC.

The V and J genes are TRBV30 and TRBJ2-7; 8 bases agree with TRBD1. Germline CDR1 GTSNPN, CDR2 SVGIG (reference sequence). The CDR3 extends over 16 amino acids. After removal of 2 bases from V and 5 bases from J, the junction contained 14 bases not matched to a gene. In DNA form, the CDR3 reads TGTGCCTGGAGTACACTTCGGGCAGGGGGCGTCCACGAGCAGTACTTC. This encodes CAWSTLRAGGVHEQYF.

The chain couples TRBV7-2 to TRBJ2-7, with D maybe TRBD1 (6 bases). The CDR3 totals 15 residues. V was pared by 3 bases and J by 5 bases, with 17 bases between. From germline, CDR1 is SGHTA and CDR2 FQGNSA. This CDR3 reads CASSLLRGHLDEQYF. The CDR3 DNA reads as TGTGCCAGCAGCTTGTTGAGGGGACACCTCGACGAGCAGTACTTC.

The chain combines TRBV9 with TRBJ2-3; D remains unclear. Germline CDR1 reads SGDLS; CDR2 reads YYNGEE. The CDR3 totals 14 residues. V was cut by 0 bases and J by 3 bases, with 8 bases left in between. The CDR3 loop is CASSVAELTDTQYF. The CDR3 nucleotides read TGTGCCAGCAGCGTAGCCGAACTGACAGATACGCAGTATTTT. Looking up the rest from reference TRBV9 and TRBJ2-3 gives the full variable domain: DSGVTQTPKHLITATGQRVTLRCSPRSGDLSVYWYQQSLDQGLQFLIQYYNGEERAKGNILERFSAQQFPDLHSELNLSSLELGDSALYFCASSVAELTDTQYFGPGTRLTVL.